The 2 T cell receptor beta chains given below trace back to one sample, sequenced in a study of early T cells in non-severe SARS-CoV-2 infection. TCRdb ran MiXCR on the 5' RACE reads and lists one entry per CDR3 protein. The sample lists 70,000 to 90,000 distinct CDR3 sequences, under 11% occurring once. The specimen was whole blood, collected at baseline. The source is an adult who was a healthcare worker with PCR-confirmed SARS-CoV-2 infection or an uninfected control (not recorded which).

The chain uses TRBV7-9 and TRBJ1-2; D ambiguous. This CDR3 spans 14 amino acids. V was clipped by 1 base and J by 4 bases, with 10 bases between them. The germline V gene has CDR1 SEHNR and CDR2 FQNEAQ (reference sequence). The CDR3 DNA reads TGTGCCAGCAGCTTAGATGCGGGTGCCTATGGCTACACCTTC. Translation gives CASSLDAGAYGYTF.

In this sample, this clonotype turned up a few times. V usage is TRBV27 and J usage is TRBJ1-1; D remains unclear. The CDR3 loop spans 13 amino acids. Trimming took off 5 bases at V and 4 bases at J, with 11 bases between the two ends. Germline CDR1 reads MNHEY; CDR2 reads SMNVEV (reference sequence). CDR3 in amino acids: CASSRGVGTEAFF. CDR3 coding DNA: TGTGCCAGCAGTCGGGGTGTGGGCACTGAAGCTTTCTTT.